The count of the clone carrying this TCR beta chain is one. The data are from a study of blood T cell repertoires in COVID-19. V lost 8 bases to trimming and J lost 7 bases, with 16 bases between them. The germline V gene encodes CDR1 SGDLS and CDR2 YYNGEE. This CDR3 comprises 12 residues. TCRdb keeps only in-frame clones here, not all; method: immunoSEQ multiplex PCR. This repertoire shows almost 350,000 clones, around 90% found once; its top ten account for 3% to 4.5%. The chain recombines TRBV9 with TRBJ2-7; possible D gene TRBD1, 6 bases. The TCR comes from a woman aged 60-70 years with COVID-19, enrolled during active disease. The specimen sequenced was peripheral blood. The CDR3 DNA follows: TGTGCCAGTGACTCAGGGGTGGGGGAGCAGTACTTC. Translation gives CASDSGVGEQYF.